This T cell receptor (beta chain) was sequenced during a study of T cells in Graves' hyperthyroidism and ophthalmopathy. Not enrolled were patients with uncontrolled infection, other autoimmune disease, pregnancy or lactation. Amplification targeted TCR beta CDR3 regions from RNA transcripts. HTBI primers were employed in a first-round RT-PCR of the TCR CDR3. TCRdb re-called the multiplex PCR reads through MiXCR, storing one row per CDR3 protein. Altogether 640,000 or so distinct CDR3 sequences are present, over 12% being singletons, with the ten largest covering roughly 7.1%. Germline V lookup: CDR1 SGHTA, CDR2 FQGNSA. The CDR3 has 16 amino acids. Trimming pared 2 bases from V and 0 bases from J, leaving 14 bases between.

The J gene is TRBJ2-7, the V gene TRBV7-2; weak D call: TRBD2 (6 bases). The sequenced sample consisted of blood. The TCR originated in a woman younger than 35 with Graves' ophthalmopathy. CDR3: CASSLSYGGPSYEQYF. The CDR3 coding sequence is TGTGCCAGCAGCTTATCCTACGGGGGTCCCTCCTACGAGCAGTACTTC.